These 16 T cell receptor beta chains were sequenced from one sample in a study of cytomegalovirus exposure and HLA in healthy donors. PCR was performed using 60 Vbeta and 13 Jbeta primers. TCRdb's copy holds only in-frame clones and misses some; the assay was immunoSEQ multiplex PCR. The sample contains about 73,000 clones, roughly 70% of which appear only once. Sequencing used PBMCs. These receptor sequences come from an older man in good health and CMV-seronegative.

The chain uses TRBV27 and TRBJ2-3; 9 bases agree with TRBD2. The germline V gene has CDR1 MNHEY and CDR2 SMNVEV (reference sequence). This CDR3 has 16 amino acids. Trimming took 5 bases from V and 0 from J; bases not matched to a gene: 6. The CDR3 protein is CASSATSGSSTDTQYF. CDR3 DNA: TGTGCCAGCAGTGCGACTAGCGGTTCTAGCACAGATACGCAGTATTTT.

This chain connects TRBV7-2 to TRBJ2-7; D may be TRBD1 (6 bases). This CDR3 is built from 14 residues. From germline, CDR1 is SGHTA and CDR2 FQGNSA. The V end was cut by 5 bases, the J end by 2 bases, with 13 bases between. In nucleotides, the CDR3 is TGTGCCAGCAGCGGGAGTAAGGGGGCCTACGAGCAGTACTTC. It specifies CASSGSKGAYEQYF.

The rearrangement links TRBV6-4 to TRBJ2-1; TRBD1 is a possible D gene (6 bases). Germline V CDR1 and CDR2: MRHNA, SNTAGT. V dropped 2 bases and J dropped 15 bases, with 23 bases sitting between them. This CDR3 contains 15 residues. The DNA for the CDR3 is TGTGCCAGCAGTGACGAGGGGGATAAACGGCTTTTTCGGTTCTTC. Translating gives CASSDEGDKRLFRFF.

This rearrangement joins TRBV19 to TRBJ1-5; D gene uncertain. The CDR3 consists of 14 residues. Germline loops: CDR1 LNHDA, CDR2 SQIVND (reference sequence). V lost 2 bases and J 2 bases, leaving 7 bases between the germline ends. The CDR3 DNA follows: TGTGCCAGTAGTATATCGTCCGGCAATCAGCCCCAGCATTTT. It yields the protein CASSISSGNQPQHF.

The rearrangement links TRBV5-5 to TRBJ1-1; no firm D call. This CDR3 has 12 amino acids. V was clipped by 4 bases and J by 8 bases, with 12 bases between them. CDR1 SGHKS and CDR2 YYEKEE come from the germline V gene (reference sequence). The CDR3 DNA reads as TGTGCCAGCAGCACTAGGGCCTCCGAAGCTTTCTTT. Translating it yields CASSTRASEAFF.

This clone was found once. This chain links TRBV5-1 with TRBJ2-3; 10 bases agree with TRBD1. Germline values: CDR1 SGHRS, CDR2 YFSETQ. The CDR3 totals 18 residues. J lost 0 bases, V lost 4 bases, and 11 bases had no gene match. CDR3 DNA: TGCGCCAGCAGCCCCGGGACAGGGGTTGTTAGGAGCACAGATACGCAGTATTTT. It codes for CASSPGTGVVRSTDTQYF.

V and J are TRBV7-2 and TRBJ1-2; D might be TRBD1 (5 bases). Trimming removed 1 base at V and 7 bases at J, with 13 bases between. The CDR3 totals 14 residues. The germline V gene has CDR1 SGHTA and CDR2 FQGNSA. Written as DNA, the CDR3 is TGTGCCAGCAGCTTAGTTTTGGGGGAGGGTGGCTACACCTTC. Residues: CASSLVLGEGGYTF.

This sequence joins TRBV7-2 and TRBJ2-5; possible D gene TRBD1, 8 bases. V lost 1 base and J 1 base, leaving 16 bases between the germline ends. Germline loops: CDR1 SGHTA, CDR2 FQGNSA. The CDR3 is 17 amino acids. Here the CDR3 reads CASSLGGGTGSQETQYF. DNA of the CDR3: TGTGCCAGCAGCTTAGGGGGGGGGACAGGATCCCAAGAGACCCAGTACTTC.

V gene TRBV19 combines with J gene TRBJ2-5; no definite D call. CDR1 and CDR2 from the germline V gene are LNHDA and SQIVND (reference sequence). The CDR3 consists of 14 residues. The ends were cut back, 1 base at V and 5 bases at J, with 11 bases in the middle. In DNA form, the CDR3 reads TGTGCCAGTAGTATAGGCAGTAATCGTGAGACCCAGTACTTC. Its translation: CASSIGSNRETQYF.

V gene TRBV10-2 combines with J gene TRBJ1-3; TRBD1 matches at 7 bases. CDR1 and CDR2 from the germline V gene are WSHSY and SAAADI. J gave up 0 bases and V 10 bases, and 6 bases lay outside the gene matches. CDR3 size: 14 residues. DNA for the CDR3: TGCGCCACCTTGGACAGGCCCTCTGGAAACACCATATATTTT. It is translated as CATLDRPSGNTIYF.

The chain is built from TRBV19 and TRBJ2-1, with 9 bases matching TRBD1. Unmatched junction bases numbered 6, after V lost 5 bases and J lost 4 bases. CDR3 length: 15 residues. Germline V gene sequence: CDR1 LNHDA, CDR2 SQIVND (reference sequence). For the CDR3, the DNA is TGTGCCAGTAGTCGAGGGACAGGGCGATACAATGAGCAGTTCTTC. It specifies CASSRGTGRYNEQFF.

This chain connects TRBV28 to TRBJ2-1; the match to TRBD1 covers 9 bases. The CDR3 runs 15 residues. Trimming removed 2 bases from V and 3 bases from J; junction bases left unmatched: 2. In germline, CDR1 is MDHEN, CDR2 SYDVKM. The CDR3 bases are TGTGCCAGCAGTTTAGCGGACAGGGGCTACAATGAGCAGTTCTTC. Translation gives CASSLADRGYNEQFF.

The CDR3 DNA is TGTGCCAGCTCAGCCGCCGACAGGGCCTTTTCCAACTATGGCTACACCTTC. It translates to CASSAADRAFSNYGYTF. The V gene is TRBV21-1, the J gene TRBJ1-2; TRBD1 is the table's D call and was not checked against the DNA. TRBV21-1 is tagged as a pseudogene. The CDR3 has 17 amino acids.

This chain joins TRBV25-1 and TRBJ2-7; 14 nucleotides agree with TRBD2. The trim removed 2 bases at V and 1 base at J, leaving 1 base unmatched. CDR3 length equals 16 residues. The germline CDR1 and CDR2 sequences are MGHDK and SYGVNS. The CDR3 DNA sequence: TGTGCCAGCAGTGAAGGGACTAGCGGGAGATCCTACGAGCAGTACTTC. Encoded protein: CASSEGTSGRSYEQYF.

The rearrangement joins TRBV10-2 to TRBJ1-2; D unclear. This CDR3 has 13 residues. Between the trimmed V and J ends, which lost 3 bases and 8 bases, there was a span of 13 bases. The germline V gene has CDR1 WSHSY and CDR2 SAAADI. CDR3 region: CASSEGSGNGYTF. Written as DNA, the CDR3 is TGCGCCAGCAGTGAAGGGTCGGGGAACGGCTACACCTTC.

A few counts support this clone. The CDR3 sequence is CASSTFYSGRTYEQYF. Here the CDR3 DNA reads TGTGCCAGCAGCACCTTTTATAGCGGGAGGACCTACGAGCAGTACTTC. The gene calls are TRBV27 and TRBJ2-7, with 10 bases lining up with TRBD2. The germline gives CDR1 MNHEY, CDR2 SMNVEV (reference sequence). This CDR3 has 16 amino acids. The V segment lost 6 bases and the J segment 2 bases; nucleotides outside the gene matches: 10.